The T cell receptor beta chain described here comes from a study of shared clonotypes between healthy human individuals. In its sample, this clone was seen once. The sample holds other DNA sequences that translate to the same CDR3. All donors were healthy HIV-negative adults lacking recent acute infections or vaccinations. Per germline, CDR1 MDHEN and CDR2 SYDVKM. With 5 bases removed from V and 2 bases from J, the gap between germline ends came to 12 bases. The CDR3 runs to 14 residues. It was at deep level that the assay was run. Data came from immunoSEQ multiplex PCR; TCRdb stores just in-frame clones and leaves some out. The sample lists over a million clones, around 97% occurring once.

The chain joins TRBV28 to TRBJ1-2; D remains ambiguous. Specimen: naive CD4+ T cells sorted from blood. Subset: CD45RA+ positively selected. The TCR comes from a man aged 30 to 39 in good health. The CDR3 reads CASSLRRANYGYTF. CDR3 in DNA: TGTGCCAGCAGTCTTAGACGGGCAAACTATGGCTACACCTTC.